This T cell receptor (beta chain) was sequenced for a study of early T cells in non-severe SARS-CoV-2 infection (dated by TCRdb to about 2021). Study-level background: Because TCR sequencing relied on bulk RNA taken from unsorted whole blood, pairing of alpha and beta chains was not possible. General conclusions and limits of the study: Matching against VDJdb was skewed toward anti-spike CD8 responses, likely underestimated virus-specific expansions, and missed private and CD4 specificities.

The library was built by means of 5' RACE. Sequencing relied on a NextSeq 500. To correct for sequencing error and PCR bias, the TCR library protocol tagged individual cDNA molecules with unique molecular identifiers. TCR alpha and beta chains were both sequenced, and the abundances of alpha and beta sequences in each sample were closely correlated with each other. In the paper's pipeline: V gene, J gene and CDR3 annotation of TCR sequences was performed with Decombinator V4. TCRs were defined as expanded if a significant change between any two time points was detected under a Poisson model with p below 0.0001. TCR abundances were normalised to the total number of TCRs sequenced in each sample and reported as counts per million. TRAV1-2 paired with TRAJ12, TRAJ20 or TRAJ33 defined MAIT TCRs, while TRAV10 paired with TRAJ18 defined iNKT TCRs. A search of VDJdb, accessed on 1 November 2021, was run for TCRs annotated to CMV, EBV and SARS-CoV-2, with TCRs annotated for multiple antigens excluded. TCRdb reran the public reads through fastp at Q25 and MiXCR, keeping productive beta chains. One record per CDR3 amino acid sequence lists the most common genes and DNA. In this record, the V and J calls reflect TCRdb's handling and not the investigators' own analysis. For this sample the table gives 40,000 to 60,000 distinct CDR3 sequences, of which 12% were detected only once. The top ten clonotypes cover about 9.7% of the sample.

Based on the germline V gene, the CDR1 and CDR2 sequences are MNHEY and SVGEGT. V lost 6 bases and J lost 5 bases; the stretch between them is 8 bases long. The CDR3 goes from the cysteine to the phenylalanine over 12 residues. Only CDR3 DNA is held: 36 bases, read in frame from base 1. Set within a cohort of healthcare workers in London, UK, this nested case-control study involved weekly PCR testing of nasopharyngeal swabs along with blood sampling. Healthcare workers were recruited during the week of the UK lockdown, between 23 and 31 March 2020, and followed weekly for up to roughly 15 weeks. This clonotype was counted a single time. Its antigen is still unknown. The sample holds no much larger clone one base away, and base qualities are not on file. One read gives only weak evidence.

Input material: whole blood. This TCR derives from an adult who was a healthcare worker with PCR-confirmed SARS-CoV-2 infection or an uninfected control (not recorded which). Recombination connected TRBV6-2 or TRBV6-3 to TRBJ2-1; no D segment can be confidently identified. The CDR3 reads as follows: CASSPADNEQFF. DNA sequence: TGTGCCAGCAGCCCGGCGGACAATGAGCAGTTCTTC.